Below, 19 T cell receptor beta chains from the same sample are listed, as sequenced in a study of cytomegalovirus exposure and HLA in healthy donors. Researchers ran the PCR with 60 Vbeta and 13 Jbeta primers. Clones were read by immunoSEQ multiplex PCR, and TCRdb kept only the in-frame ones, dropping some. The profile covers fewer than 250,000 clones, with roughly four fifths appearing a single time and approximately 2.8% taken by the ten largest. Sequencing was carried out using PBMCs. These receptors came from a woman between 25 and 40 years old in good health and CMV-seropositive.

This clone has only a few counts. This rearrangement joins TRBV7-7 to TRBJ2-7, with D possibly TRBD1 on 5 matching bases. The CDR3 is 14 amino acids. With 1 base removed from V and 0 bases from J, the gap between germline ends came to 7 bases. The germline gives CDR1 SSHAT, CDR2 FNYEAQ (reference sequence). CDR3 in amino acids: CASSLDRSSYEQYF. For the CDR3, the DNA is TGTGCCAGCAGCTTAGACAGGAGCTCCTACGAGCAGTACTTC.

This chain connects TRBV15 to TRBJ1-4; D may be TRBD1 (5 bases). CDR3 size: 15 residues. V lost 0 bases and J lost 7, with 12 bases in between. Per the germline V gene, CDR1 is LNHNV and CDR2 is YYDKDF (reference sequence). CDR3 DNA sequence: TGTGCCACCAGCAGAGATGCAGGGTATAGTGAAAAACTGTTTTTT. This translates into CATSRDAGYSEKLFF.

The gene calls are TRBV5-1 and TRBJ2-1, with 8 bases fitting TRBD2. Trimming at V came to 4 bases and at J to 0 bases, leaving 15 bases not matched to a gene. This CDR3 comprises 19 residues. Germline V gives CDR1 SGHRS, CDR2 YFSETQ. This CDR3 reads CASSPGTRVQRHSYNEQFF. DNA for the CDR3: TGCGCCAGCAGCCCCGGGACTAGGGTCCAGAGGCACTCCTACAATGAGCAGTTCTTC.

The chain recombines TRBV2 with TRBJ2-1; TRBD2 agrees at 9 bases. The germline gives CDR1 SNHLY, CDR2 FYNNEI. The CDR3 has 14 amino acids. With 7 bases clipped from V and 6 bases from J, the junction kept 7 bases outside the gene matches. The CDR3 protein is CASNSGSRGNEQFF. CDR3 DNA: TGTGCCAGCAATAGCGGGAGTCGGGGCAATGAGCAGTTCTTC. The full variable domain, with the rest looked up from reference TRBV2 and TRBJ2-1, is EPEVTQTPSHQVTQMGQEVILRCVPISNHLYFYWYRQILGQKVEFLVSFYNNEISEKSEIFDDQFSVERPDGSNFTLKIRSTKLEDSAMYFCASNSGSRGNEQFFGPGTRLTVL.

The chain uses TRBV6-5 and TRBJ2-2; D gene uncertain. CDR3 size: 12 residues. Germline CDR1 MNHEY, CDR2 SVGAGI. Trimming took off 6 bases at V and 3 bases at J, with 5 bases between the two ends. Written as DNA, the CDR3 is TGTGCCAGCAGCCCTTACACCGGGGAGCTGTTTTTT. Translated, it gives CASSPYTGELFF.

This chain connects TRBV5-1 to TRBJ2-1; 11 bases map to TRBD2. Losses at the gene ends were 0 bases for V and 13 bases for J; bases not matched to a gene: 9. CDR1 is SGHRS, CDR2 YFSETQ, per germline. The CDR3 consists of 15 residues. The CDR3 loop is CASSLDLSGRATQFF. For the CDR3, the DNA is TGCGCCAGCAGCTTGGATCTTAGCGGGAGGGCGACCCAGTTCTTC.

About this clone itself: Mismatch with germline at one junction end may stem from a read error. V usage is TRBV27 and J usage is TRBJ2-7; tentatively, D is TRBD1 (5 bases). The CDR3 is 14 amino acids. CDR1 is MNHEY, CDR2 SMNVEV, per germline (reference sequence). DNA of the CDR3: TGTGCCAGCAGTTTCGCAGGGCCTTCCTACGGGCAGTACTTC. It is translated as CASSFAGPSYGQYF.

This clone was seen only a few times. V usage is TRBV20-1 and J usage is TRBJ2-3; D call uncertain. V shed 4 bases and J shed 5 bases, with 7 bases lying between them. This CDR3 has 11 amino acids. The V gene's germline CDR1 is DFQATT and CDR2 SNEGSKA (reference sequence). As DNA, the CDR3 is TGCAGTGCTACCGGCGGAGATACGCAGTATTTT. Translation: CSATGGDTQYF.

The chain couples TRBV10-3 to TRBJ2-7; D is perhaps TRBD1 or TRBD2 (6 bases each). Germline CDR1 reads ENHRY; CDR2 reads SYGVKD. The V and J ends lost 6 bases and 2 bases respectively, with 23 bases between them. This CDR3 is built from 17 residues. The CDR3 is CAIREGRGVEGAYEQYF. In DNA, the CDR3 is TGTGCCATCAGGGAGGGCAGGGGAGTAGAGGGGGCCTACGAGCAGTACTTC.

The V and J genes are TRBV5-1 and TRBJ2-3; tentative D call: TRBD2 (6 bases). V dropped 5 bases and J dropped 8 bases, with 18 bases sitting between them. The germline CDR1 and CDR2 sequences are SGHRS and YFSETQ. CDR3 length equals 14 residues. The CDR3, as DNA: TGCGCCAGCAGGCCGGGACTCGAAATTGCTACGCAGTATTTT. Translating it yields CASRPGLEIATQYF.

The CDR3 loop is CSVEEKGLRGYTF. CDR3 DNA sequence: TGCAGCGTTGAAGAGAAGGGACTCCGTGGCTACACCTTC. The chain couples TRBV29-1 to TRBJ1-2; TRBD1 might be the D (5 bases). The CDR3 length is 13 residues. CDR1 is SQVTM, CDR2 ANQGSEA, per germline. The V end was cut by 0 bases, the J end by 7 bases, with 12 bases between.

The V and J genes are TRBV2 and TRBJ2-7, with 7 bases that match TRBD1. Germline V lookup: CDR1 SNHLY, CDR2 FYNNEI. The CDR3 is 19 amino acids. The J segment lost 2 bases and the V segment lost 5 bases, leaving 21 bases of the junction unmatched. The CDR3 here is CASSFSRTGPTQPTYEQYF. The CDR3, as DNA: TGTGCCAGCAGTTTTTCACGGACAGGACCGACGCAACCTACCTACGAGCAGTACTTC.

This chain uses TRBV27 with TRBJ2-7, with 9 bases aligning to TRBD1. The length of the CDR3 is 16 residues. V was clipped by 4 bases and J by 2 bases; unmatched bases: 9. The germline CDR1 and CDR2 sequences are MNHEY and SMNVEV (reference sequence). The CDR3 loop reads CASSSGQGEQTYEQYF. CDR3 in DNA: TGTGCCAGCAGTTCGGGACAGGGTGAACAAACCTACGAGCAGTACTTC.

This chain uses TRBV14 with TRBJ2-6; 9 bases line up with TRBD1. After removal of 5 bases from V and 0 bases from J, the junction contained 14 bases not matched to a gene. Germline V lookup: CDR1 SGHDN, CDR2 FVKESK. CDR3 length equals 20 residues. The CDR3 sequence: CASSSKPWDRVGSGANVLTF. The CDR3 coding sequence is TGTGCCAGCAGCTCAAAGCCCTGGGACAGGGTAGGCTCTGGGGCCAACGTCCTGACTTTC.

As DNA, the CDR3 is TGCAGCGTCCACGGACAGGGCATGAACACTGAAGCTTTCTTT. Amino acids: CSVHGQGMNTEAFF. This chain uses TRBV29-1 with TRBJ1-1; 8 bases align to TRBD1. Per germline, CDR1 SQVTM and CDR2 ANQGSEA. V trimming: 6 bases; J trimming: 0 bases; junction bases outside the gene matches: 6. This CDR3 region has 14 residues.

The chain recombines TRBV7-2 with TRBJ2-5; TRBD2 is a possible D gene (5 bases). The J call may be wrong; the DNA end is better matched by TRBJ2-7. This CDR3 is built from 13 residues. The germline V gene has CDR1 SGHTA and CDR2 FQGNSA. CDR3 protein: CASSPRGPFEQYF. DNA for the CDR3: TGTGCCAGCAGCCCACGAGGGCCTTTCGAGCAGTACTTC.

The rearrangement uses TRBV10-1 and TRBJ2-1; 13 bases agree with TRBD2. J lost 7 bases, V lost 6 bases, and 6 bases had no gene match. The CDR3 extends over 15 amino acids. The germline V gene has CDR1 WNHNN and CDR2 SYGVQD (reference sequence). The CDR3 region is CASSPLAGGTNEQFF. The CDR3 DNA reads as TGCGCCAGCAGCCCACTAGCGGGAGGGACGAATGAGCAGTTCTTC.

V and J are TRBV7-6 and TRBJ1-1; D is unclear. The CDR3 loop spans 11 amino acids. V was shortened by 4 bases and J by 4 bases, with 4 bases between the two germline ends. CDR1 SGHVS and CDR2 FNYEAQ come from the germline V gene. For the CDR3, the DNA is TGTGCCAGCAGCTCGGGCACTGAAGCTTTCTTT. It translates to CASSSGTEAFF.

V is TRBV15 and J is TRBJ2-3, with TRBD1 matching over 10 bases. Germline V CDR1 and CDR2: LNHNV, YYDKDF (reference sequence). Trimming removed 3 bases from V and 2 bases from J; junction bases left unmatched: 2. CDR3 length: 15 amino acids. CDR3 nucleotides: TGTGCCACCAGCAGCGGGACAGGGGCCACAGATACGCAGTATTTT. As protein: CATSSGTGATDTQYF. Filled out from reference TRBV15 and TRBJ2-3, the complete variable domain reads DAMVIQNPRYQVTQFGKPVTLSCSQTLNHNVMYWYQQKSSQAPKLLFHYYDKDFNNEADTPDNFQSRRPNTSFCFLDIRSPGLGDTAMYLCATSSGTGATDTQYFGPGTRLTVL.